The 21 T cell receptor beta chains below were found in one sample sequenced in a study of blood T cell repertoires in COVID-19. Profiled with immunoSEQ multiplex PCR; TCRdb holds only in-frame clones, not every one. Of about 250,000 clones listed, roughly 90% are singletons. Sequencing was done on a sample of PBMCs or T cells enriched from blood (not recorded which). The origin of the receptors is a woman in her forties or fifties who had recovered from COVID-19.

The rearrangement joins TRBV28 to TRBJ2-7; the D is unclear. V lost 6 bases, J lost 4 bases, and 13 bases lay in between. Germline V gene data show CDR1 as MDHEN and CDR2 as SYDVKM. This CDR3 contains 13 residues. As DNA, the CDR3 is TGTGCCAGCAGGACTCTAAAGCCTTACGAGCAGTACTTC. This translates into CASRTLKPYEQYF.

In DNA form, the CDR3 reads TGTGCCAGCAGCCAAGATCCGTCGGCAGCGACTAGCACAGATACGCAGTATTTT. Amino acid sequence: CASSQDPSAATSTDTQYF. This chain uses TRBV3-1 (or the pseudogene TRBV3-2) with TRBJ2-3; D is unclear. Trimming took off 0 bases at V and 0 bases at J, with 16 bases between the two ends. The CDR3 is 18 residues long. CDR1 and CDR2 from the germline V gene are LGHDT and YNNKEL (reference sequence).

A word on this clone: This sample includes further DNA sequences coding for the same CDR3. J is TRBJ1-2 and V is TRBV5-6; 9 nucleotides agree with TRBD1. The CDR3 runs to 13 residues. The J segment lost 8 bases and the V segment lost 4 bases, leaving 6 bases of the junction unmatched. CDR1 is SGHDT, CDR2 YYEEEE, per germline. The CDR3 nucleotides read TGTGCCAGCAGCCTCCGACAGGGGGGCGGCTACACCTTC. This codes for CASSLRQGGGYTF.

The rearrangement links TRBV28 to TRBJ2-2; 7 bases agree with TRBD2. Germline V gene data show CDR1 as MDHEN and CDR2 as SYDVKM. V was clipped by 7 bases and J by 6 bases; unmatched bases: 11. There are 15 residues in the CDR3. The CDR3 sequence: CASTPIGRLSGELFF. CDR3 bases: TGTGCCAGCACCCCAATCGGGAGGTTATCCGGGGAGCTGTTTTTT.

The chain employs TRBV6-5 and TRBJ2-7, with D possibly TRBD2 on 6 matching bases. Germline assignment: CDR1 MNHEY and CDR2 SVGAGI. The CDR3 covers 13 residues. Trimming removed 0 bases at V and 8 bases at J, with 11 bases between. The CDR3 is CASSYSPGLQQYF. The CDR3 coding sequence is TGTGCCAGCAGTTACTCGCCGGGACTCCAGCAGTACTTC.

The chain carries TRBV19 and TRBJ2-1; D unresolved. V was trimmed by 3 bases and J by 2 bases, leaving 8 bases between them. This CDR3 is 14 amino acids long. Per the germline V gene, CDR1 is LNHDA and CDR2 is SQIVND (reference sequence). CDR3 DNA sequence: TGTGCCAGTAGTATCCCGGGTCCCTACAATGAGCAGTTCTTC. Its translation: CASSIPGPYNEQFF. The full variable domain, its missing parts supplied by reference TRBV19 and TRBJ2-1, is DGGITQSPKYLFRKEGQNVTLSCEQNLNHDAMYWYRQDPGQGLRLIYYSQIVNDFQKGDIAEGYSVSREKKESFPLTVTSAQKNPTAFYLCASSIPGPYNEQFFGPGTRLTVL.

The CDR3 DNA follows: TGTGCCATCAGTGAATCAGGGATTGGCTACACCTTC. This gives the protein CAISESGIGYTF. The rearrangement uses TRBV10-3 and TRBJ1-2, with D possibly TRBD1 on 5 matching bases. CDR3 length: 12 amino acids. Germline CDR1 ENHRY, CDR2 SYGVKD. V lost 3 bases to trimming and J lost 7 bases, with 9 bases between them.

The rearrangement uses TRBV5-5 and TRBJ2-5, with D possibly being TRBD2 (5 bases). CDR1 is SGHKS and CDR2 is YYEKEE in the germline V gene (reference sequence). The CDR3 covers 13 residues. Trimming left V 1 base short and J 4 bases short, with 8 bases between. The CDR3 DNA follows: TGTGCCAGCAGCTTGCCGGGGAGAGAGACCCAGTACTTC. This translates into CASSLPGRETQYF.

In this sample, this clone turned up once. The chain combines TRBV28 with TRBJ1-2, with 9 bases aligning to TRBD1. This CDR3 region has 17 residues. The ends lost 5 bases at V and 3 bases at J; junction bases unmatched: 13. CDR1 MDHEN and CDR2 SYDVKM come from the germline V gene. For the CDR3, the DNA is TGTGCCAGCAGTCCGGGGACAGGGTTGTTTCGGGACTATGGCTACACCTTC. Translating gives CASSPGTGLFRDYGYTF.

This clone was detected once. The V call is TRBV28, the J call TRBJ1-2, with unresolved D. Germline V gene lookup returns CDR1 MDHEN and CDR2 SYDVKM. V lost 1 base to trimming and J lost 6 bases, with 12 bases between them. CDR3 length equals 14 residues. The chain's CDR3 is CASSLYQVPHGYTF. The CDR3 bases are TGTGCCAGCAGTTTATACCAGGTCCCGCATGGCTACACCTTC.

This rearrangement joins TRBV19 to TRBJ2-1; unclear D gene. Germline V CDR1 and CDR2: LNHDA, SQIVND (reference sequence). This CDR3 has 17 residues. V was shortened by 1 base and J by 0 bases, with 13 bases between the two germline ends. CDR3 in DNA: TGTGCCAGTAGTATAGGGAGACTGACGGGCTCCTACAATGAGCAGTTCTTC. Protein product: CASSIGRLTGSYNEQFF.

The chain recombines TRBV12-5 with TRBJ1-1, with TRBD1 matching over 7 bases. With V trimmed by 0 bases and J by 1 base, 5 bases remained unmatched. This CDR3 region has 16 residues. Germline V gene lookup returns CDR1 LGHNT and CDR2 FRNRAP. DNA for the CDR3: TGTGCTAGTGGTTTGGTTCGAACAGGGGCGAACACTGAAGCTTTCTTT. Translation: CASGLVRTGANTEAFF.

The chain combines TRBV27 with TRBJ2-7; the match to TRBD1 covers 10 bases. V lost 5 bases to trimming and J lost 4 bases; unmatched junction nucleotides: 5. This CDR3 is built from 14 residues. Germline assignment: CDR1 MNHEY and CDR2 SMNVEV (reference sequence). The CDR3 sequence is CASSPGTGVYEQYF. The CDR3 region has the DNA TGTGCCAGCAGTCCCGGGACAGGGGTATACGAGCAGTACTTC.

This clone has a handful of counts. This sequence joins TRBV18 and TRBJ1-1; TRBD1 matches 8 bases. After removal of 0 bases from V and 4 bases from J, the junction contained 4 bases not matched to a gene. Germline CDR1 KGHSH, CDR2 LQKENI. The CDR3 extends over 15 amino acids. The CDR3 region has the DNA TGTGCCAGCTCACCACCGGGAACAGGGGGCACTGAAGCTTTCTTT. Amino acids: CASSPPGTGGTEAFF.

The chain is built from TRBV6-2 or TRBV6-3 and TRBJ1-5; TRBD1 might be the D (6 bases). Trimming took 4 bases from V and 7 from J, leaving 29 bases between them. There are 19 residues in the CDR3. Looked up from germline, CDR1 is MNHEY and CDR2 is SVGEGT. The CDR3 sequence: CASSSGLGPPRGGRQPQHF. The CDR3 DNA follows: TGTGCCAGCAGTTCGGGCCTTGGTCCCCCAAGAGGGGGTCGGCAGCCCCAGCATTTT.

The chain has TRBV11-2 and TRBJ2-1; possible D gene TRBD1, 6 bases. V was trimmed by 4 bases and J by 8 bases, leaving 15 bases between them. This CDR3 has 14 amino acids. The germline V gene encodes CDR1 SGHAT and CDR2 FQNNGV. Here the CDR3 DNA reads TGTGCCAGCAGCTCGCCGGACAGATTGCATGAGCAGTTCTTC. The encoded protein is CASSSPDRLHEQFF.

The rearrangement links TRBV12-5 to TRBJ2-6, with 10 bases aligning to TRBD1. Trimming cost V 5 bases and J 0 bases; bases outside gene matches: 7. The CDR3 runs to 18 residues. The germline V gene encodes CDR1 LGHNT and CDR2 FRNRAP. This CDR3 is CASGPRDRGASGANVLTF. Written as DNA, the CDR3 is TGTGCTAGTGGTCCTCGGGACAGGGGTGCCTCTGGGGCCAACGTCCTGACTTTC.

This chain joins TRBV11-2 and TRBJ2-7; 7 nucleotides match TRBD2. Trimming cost V 2 bases and J 1 base; bases outside gene matches: 5. Germline loops: CDR1 SGHAT, CDR2 FQNNGV. There are 15 residues in the CDR3. The CDR3, as DNA: TGTGCCAGCAGCTTATCCGTGGGAGGGTCCTACGAGCAGTACTTC. Its protein is CASSLSVGGSYEQYF.

The gene calls are TRBV27 and TRBJ2-7, with a possible D match to TRBD2 (6 bases). V was clipped by 5 bases and J by 2 bases, with 13 bases between them. This CDR3 is 14 amino acids long. Germline CDR1 is MNHEY and CDR2 is SMNVEV (reference sequence). This CDR3 reads CASSPRTKTYEQYF. For the CDR3, the DNA is TGTGCCAGCAGTCCGCGGACTAAAACCTACGAGCAGTACTTC.

This clone was observed a single time. The rearrangement uses TRBV7-9 and TRBJ2-1; 12 bases match TRBD2. This CDR3 comprises 16 residues. The germline V gene has CDR1 SEHNR and CDR2 FQNEAQ (reference sequence). V lost 5 bases and J lost 8; bases outside the gene matches: 10. CDR3 coding DNA: TGTGCCAGCAGCCCCCGACTAGCGGGAGATGCGGATGAGCAGTTCTTC. It codes for CASSPRLAGDADEQFF.

The chain combines TRBV27 with TRBJ1-5; 7 nucleotides match TRBD1. The V segment lost 6 bases and the J segment 2 bases; nucleotides outside the gene matches: 10. Germline V gene sequence: CDR1 MNHEY, CDR2 SMNVEV (reference sequence). This CDR3 comprises 16 residues. CDR3 loop: CASSDDRVECNQPQHF. In nucleotides, the CDR3 is TGTGCCAGCAGCGACGACAGGGTAGAGTGCAATCAGCCCCAGCATTTT.